This T cell receptor (beta chain) originates from a study of T cells in Graves' hyperthyroidism and ophthalmopathy. Study-level findings and limits: Before onset, ophthalmopathy was predicted by the model a median 6.5 months earlier. A model built on 13 V-J features separated ophthalmopathy from stable hyperthyroidism.

Details on this clonotype: Antigen: not known.

The CDR3 length is 16 residues. J gave up 6 bases and V 1 base, and 7 bases lay outside the gene matches. CDR1 and CDR2 from the germline V gene are MNHEY and SVGEGT. Researchers amplified the TCR beta CDR3 regions from RNA transcripts. Carried out on the TCR CDR3, a first-round RT-PCR used the HTBI primer set. From the multiplex PCR reads, TCRdb called clonotypes with MiXCR, one entry per CDR3 protein. Found here are 250,000 to 300,000 distinct CDR3 sequences, roughly 19% of them singletons; the top ten hold 35% to 45%. A NOSPECS grade of at least 4, a Clinical Activity Score of at least 3 and duration under 3 months were recorded in ophthalmopathy patients.

What was sequenced was blood. The V and J genes are TRBV6-2 or TRBV6-3 and TRBJ2-5; 11 bases map to TRBD2. The receptor's source is a man in his fifties or sixties with Graves' ophthalmopathy. The CDR3 spells CASSYLTSGSKKTQYF. The CDR3 coding sequence is TGTGCCAGCAGTTACTTAACTAGCGGGAGTAAGAAGACCCAGTACTTC.